Listed below are T cell receptor beta chains from one sample, sequenced in a study of glioma-infiltrating T cells. Each CDR3 protein is one row after TCRdb ran MiXCR on the multiplex PCR reads. The table has about 130,000 distinct CDR3 sequences, approximately 25% seen once; the top ten hold approximately 16%. Input material: glioma tissue, nonneoplastic brain tissue, or PBMCs (not recorded which). These receptors were obtained from a human donor with low-grade glioma or glioblastoma, undergoing nonglioma brain surgery, or in good health (not recorded which). Both conserved end residues are part of each CDR3. The D gene is left open where the match is weak. Size tells how often a clone was seen (once, few, many) or the class of an expanded clone, and some rows leave it out.

size,V,J,D,CDR3,DNA
many,TRBV19,TRBJ2-7,-,CASSIAGTYEQYF,TGTGCCAGTAGTATAGCGGGTACCTACGAGCAGTACTTC
few,TRBV29-1,TRBJ2-2,-,CSVYGTDHRELFF,TGCAGCGTTTACGGGACGGACCACCGGGAGCTGTTTTTT
many,TRBV19,TRBJ2-7,TRBD2,CASGPMTSGRYEQYF,TGTGCCAGTGGCCCGATGACTAGCGGGAGGTACGAGCAGTACTTC
many,TRBV2,TRBJ1-1,-,CASSASPNTEAFF,TGTGCCAGCAGCGCATCACCGAACACTGAAGCTTTCTTT
few,TRBV29-1,TRBJ1-5,-,CSSSPDSNQPQHF,TGCAGCTCCTCCCCTGACAGTAATCAGCCCCAGCATTTT
-,TRBV2,TRBJ1-1,-,CASSEGPGGGAFF,TGTGCCAGCAGTGAAGGGCCCGGGGGAGGAGCTTTCTTT
many,TRBV29-1,TRBJ1-1,-,CSVITFTSGTEAFF,TGCAGCGTTATTACTTTTACCTCAGGGACTGAAGCTTTCTTT
many,TRBV6-2/TRBV6-3,TRBJ1-1,TRBD1,CASTLTGGNTEAFF,TGTGCCAGCACCTTAACAGGGGGGAACACTGAAGCTTTCTTT
-,TRBV5-5,TRBJ2-3,TRBD2,CASSLELASDTQYF,TGTGCCAGCAGCTTGGAACTAGCGTCAGATACGCAGTATTTT
many,TRBV18,TRBJ2-2,TRBD1,CASSPRTGKAGELFF,TGTGCCAGCTCACCTCGGACAGGGAAAGCCGGGGAGCTGTTTTTT
-,TRBV4-3,TRBJ1-4,TRBD1,CASSKTGTGHEKLFF,TGCGCCAGCAGCAAGACCGGGACAGGGCATGAAAAACTGTTTTTT
many,TRBV20-1,TRBJ1-1,TRBD1,CSARGQGAYTEAFF,TGCAGTGCTAGAGGTCAGGGGGCCTACACTGAAGCTTTCTTT
-,TRBV5-1,TRBJ2-1,TRBD2,CASSLAPGLGENNEQFF,TGCGCCAGCAGCTTGGCCCCGGGACTAGGCGAAAACAATGAGCAGTTCTTC
few,TRBV19,TRBJ2-7,TRBD1,CASSTYFDRELLYEQYF,TGTGCCAGTAGTACATATTTCGACAGGGAGCTTCTTTACGAGCAGTACTTC
few,TRBV7-2,TRBJ2-7,TRBD1,CTSSSPGTGHYEQYF,TGTACCAGCAGCTCCCCCGGGACAGGCCACTACGAGCAGTACTTC
many,TRBV2,TRBJ1-5,-,CASSARLNQPQHF,TGTGCCAGCAGTGCCAGGTTAAATCAGCCCCAGCATTTT
many,TRBV20-1,TRBJ1-1,-,CSARDRAFF,TGCAGTGCTAGAGATAGAGCTTTCTTT
many,TRBV7-8,TRBJ2-7,-,CASSLFPDTPYEQYF,TGTGCCAGCAGCTTATTCCCGGACACTCCCTACGAGCAGTACTTC
many,TRBV19,TRBJ1-2,-,CASSTKANYGYTF,TGTGCCAGTAGTACCAAAGCTAACTATGGCTACACCTTC
many,TRBV19,TRBJ2-4,TRBD1,CASSGQGINIQYF,TGTGCCAGTAGCGGACAGGGGATAAACATTCAGTACTTC
many,TRBV12-3/TRBV12-4,TRBJ2-3,-,CASRITDTQYF,TGTGCCAGCAGGATCACAGATACGCAGTATTTT
many,TRBV4-1,TRBJ1-2,-,CASSHQDSAYGYTF,TGCGCCAGCAGCCACCAGGACAGTGCTTATGGCTACACCTTC
-,TRBV5-1,TRBJ2-1,-,CASSLIRGSYNEQFF,TGCGCCAGCAGCTTGATCCGGGGGTCCTACAATGAGCAGTTCTTC
many,TRBV5-5,TRBJ2-5,TRBD2,CASSLLAGMEETQYF,TGTGCCAGCAGCTTACTAGCGGGAATGGAAGAGACCCAGTACTTC
many,TRBV12-3/TRBV12-4,TRBJ2-3,-,CASSRDRDTQYF,TGTGCCAGCAGTAGGGACCGAGATACGCAGTATTTT
few,TRBV4-1,TRBJ2-2,TRBD1,CASSQALRGRLTGELFF,TGCGCCAGCAGCCAAGCACTCAGGGGGCGCCTCACCGGGGAGCTGTTTTTT